These 12 T cell receptor beta chains were all obtained from the same sample, sequenced in a study of CD8 T cells in ankylosing spondylitis. Each CDR3 protein gets one entry after TCRdb re-called the 5' RACE reads with MiXCR. The sample holds hundreds of thousands of distinct CDR3 sequences, about 12% seen once. The study, taken as a whole, reports: In ankylosing spondylitis blood, a motif of eight highly homologous TCR beta variants appeared characteristic.

These receptors have no identified antigens. The sequenced sample consisted of blood, either unsorted or a sorted T cell fraction (not recorded which). The receptors here all came from a male donor with ankylosing spondylitis.

This clonotype came up a few times. This chain links TRBV6-5 with TRBJ1-6, with 7 bases identical to TRBD1. The germline V gene has CDR1 MNHEY and CDR2 SVGAGI. The J segment lost 4 bases and the V segment lost 1 base, leaving 13 bases of the junction unmatched. CDR3 length: 19 amino acids. DNA for the CDR3: TGTGCCAGCAGTTACTACCTTCGGCCGTCAGGGGGTTATAATTCACCCCTCCACTTT. Protein product: CASSYYLRPSGGYNSPLHF.

The CDR3 region is CASSYLWGHGELFF. DNA for the CDR3: TGTGCCAGCAGTTACTTATGGGGGCACGGGGAGCTGTTTTTT. This chain joins TRBV6-5 and TRBJ2-2, with a weak D call TRBD1 (6 bases). V was trimmed by 1 base and J by 7 bases, leaving 10 bases between them. Germline CDR1 and CDR2: MNHEY and SVGAGI. The CDR3 sequence is 14 residues long.

This clonotype occurred many times. This chain connects TRBV20-1 to TRBJ2-1, with 9 bases that match TRBD2. J lost 8 bases, V lost 3 bases, and 8 bases had no gene match. The CDR3 covers 14 residues. CDR1 and CDR2 from the germline V gene are DFQATT and SNEGSKA (reference sequence). The CDR3 reads CSASFSGSIYEQFF. The CDR3 DNA reads TGCAGTGCTAGCTTTAGCGGGAGTATCTATGAGCAGTTCTTC.

This clonotype was seen ten or more times. This chain joins TRBV29-1 and TRBJ2-7, with 7 bases that match TRBD1. The CDR3 extends over 14 amino acids. The J segment lost 4 bases and the V segment lost 6 bases, leaving 12 bases of the junction unmatched. Germline values: CDR1 SQVTM, CDR2 ANQGSEA. The CDR3 reads CSVKPRTGSYEQYF. In nucleotides, the CDR3 is TGCAGCGTCAAGCCCCGGACAGGAAGTTACGAGCAGTACTTC.

This clonotype was recorded a few times. The chain carries TRBV20-1 and TRBJ1-5; D gene ambiguous. Germline lookup yields CDR1 DFQATT and CDR2 SNEGSKA (reference sequence). Trimming pared 5 bases from V and 7 bases from J, leaving 18 bases between. The CDR3 covers 14 residues. For the CDR3, the DNA is TGCAGTGCTGGCCGTGGTGCGCTCGGACAGCCCCAGCATTTT. Its translation is CSAGRGALGQPQHF.

This clonotype was seen a handful of times. CDR3 sequence reads: CASSPGQERETQYF. The DNA of the CDR3 is TGTGCCAGCAGCCCCGGACAGGAGCGGGAGACCCAGTACTTC. The rearrangement links TRBV9 to TRBJ2-5, with TRBD1 matching 7 bases. After removal of 4 bases from V and 5 bases from J, the junction contained 8 bases not matched to a gene. The CDR3 is 14 amino acids. Germline CDR1 reads SGDLS; CDR2 reads YYNGEE. Variable domain in full (rest from reference TRBV9 and TRBJ2-5): DSGVTQTPKHLITATGQRVTLRCSPRSGDLSVYWYQQSLDQGLQFLIQYYNGEERAKGNILERFSAQQFPDLHSELNLSSLELGDSALYFCASSPGQERETQYFGPGTRLLVL.

CDR3: CASTPIGRVYNEQFF. The CDR3 coding sequence is TGTGCCAGCACCCCCATTGGGCGGGTATACAATGAGCAGTTCTTC. This chain joins TRBV7-2 and TRBJ2-1; TRBD2 might be the D (5 bases). CDR1 and CDR2 (germline): SGHTA, FQGNSA. The CDR3 totals 15 residues. Trimming removed 7 bases from V and 4 bases from J, with 17 bases in between. Full variable domain (rest looked up from reference TRBV7-2 and TRBJ2-1): GAGVSQSPSNKVTEKGKDVELRCDPISGHTALYWYRQSLGQGLEFLIYFQGNSAPDKSGLPSDRFSAERTGGSVSTLTIQRTQQEDSAVYLCASTPIGRVYNEQFFGPGTRLTVL.

This clonotype appeared many times. This chain connects TRBV20-1 to TRBJ2-2, with D perhaps TRBD2 (6 bases). CDR3 length: 13 amino acids. Germline assignment: CDR1 DFQATT and CDR2 SNEGSKA (reference sequence). The V end was cut by 3 bases, the J end by 5 bases, with 10 bases between. For the CDR3, the DNA is TGCAGTGCTAGTCGACTAGTAACCGGGGAGCTGTTTTTT. Protein: CSASRLVTGELFF.

The table lists this clonotype with a few counts. The chain has TRBV6-2 or TRBV6-3 and TRBJ2-7, with 8 bases aligning to TRBD1. Unmatched junction bases numbered 5, after V lost 3 bases and J lost 4 bases. The length of the CDR3 is 14 residues. CDR1 and CDR2 (germline): MNHEY, SVGEGT. The CDR3 bases are TGTGCCAGCAGTTATAGGACAGGGCGGTACGAGCAGTACTTC. It yields the protein CASSYRTGRYEQYF.

This clonotype was found a few times. The genes are TRBV5-1 and TRBJ2-7, with D uncertain. The V gene's germline CDR1 is SGHRS and CDR2 YFSETQ. CDR3 length: 14 residues. Trimming took 5 bases from V and 0 from J, leaving 12 bases between them. CDR3 nucleotides: TGCGCCAGCAGAACAGACACCAGCTCCTACGAGCAGTACTTC. This codes for CASRTDTSSYEQYF.

In its sample, this clonotype was seen many times. This chain joins TRBV29-1 and TRBJ2-5, with 7 bases matching TRBD2. V was clipped by 4 bases and J by 1 base; unmatched bases: 9. The CDR3 is 15 residues long. From germline, CDR1 is SQVTM and CDR2 ANQGSEA. The CDR3 region is CSVAWLAESQETQYF. CDR3 nucleotide sequence: TGCAGCGTTGCCTGGCTAGCGGAATCCCAAGAGACCCAGTACTTC. The variable domain in full, completed from reference TRBV29-1 and TRBJ2-5, reads SAVISQKPSRDICQRGTSLTIQCQVDSQVTMMFWYRQQPGQSLTLIATANQGSEATYESGFVIDKFPISRPNLTFSTLTVSNMSPEDSSIYLCSVAWLAESQETQYFGPGTRLLVL.

This clonotype turned up a few times. J is TRBJ2-2 and V is TRBV27; 7 nucleotides agree with TRBD1. The germline gives CDR1 MNHEY, CDR2 SMNVEV (reference sequence). CDR3 size: 13 residues. J gave up 7 bases and V 9 bases, and 8 bases lay outside the gene matches. The CDR3 sequence is CASWDSWHGELFF. In DNA form, the CDR3 reads TGTGCCAGTTGGGACAGCTGGCACGGGGAGCTGTTTTTT.